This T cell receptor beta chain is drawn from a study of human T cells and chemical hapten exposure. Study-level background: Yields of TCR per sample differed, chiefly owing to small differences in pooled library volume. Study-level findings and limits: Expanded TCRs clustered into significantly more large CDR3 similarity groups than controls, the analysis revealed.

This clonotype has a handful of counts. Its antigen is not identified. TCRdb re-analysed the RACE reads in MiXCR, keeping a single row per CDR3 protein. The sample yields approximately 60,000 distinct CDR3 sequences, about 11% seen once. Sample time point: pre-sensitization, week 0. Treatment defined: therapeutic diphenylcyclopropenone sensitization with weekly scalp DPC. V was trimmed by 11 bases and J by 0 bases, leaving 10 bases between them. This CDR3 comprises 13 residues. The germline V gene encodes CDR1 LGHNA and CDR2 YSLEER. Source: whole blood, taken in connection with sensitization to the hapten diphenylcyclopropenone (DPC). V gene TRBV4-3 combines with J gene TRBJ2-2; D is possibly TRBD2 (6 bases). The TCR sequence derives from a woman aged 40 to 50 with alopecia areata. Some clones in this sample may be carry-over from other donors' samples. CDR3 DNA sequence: TGCGCCGAGGAGGGGTCGAACACCGGGGAGCTGTTTTTT. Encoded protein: CAEEGSNTGELFF.